This T cell receptor beta chain was identified during a study of regulatory T cells in long-lasting Graves disease. Study-wide results and caveats: TRBV28 was favored in persistent disease, as were TRBJ1-2 and TRBJ2-5. Only peripheral blood was studied, not thyroid tissue.

The V end was cut by 0 bases, the J end by 4 bases, with 15 bases between. The CDR3 consists of 16 residues. The germline V gene has CDR1 MGHDK and CDR2 SYGVNS. The authors built TCR beta libraries using iRepertoire HTBI primers and Arm-PCR of CDR3 regions. From the multiplex PCR reads, TCRdb called clonotypes with MiXCR, one entry per CDR3 protein. The sample has just over 600,000 distinct CDR3 sequences, 15% to 20% seen once. Stated time point: newly diagnosed GD, antithyroid drugs for less than 3 months. PBMC RNA served as the TCR library source. Graves' disease diagnosis was established per American Thyroid Association guidelines. A word on this clonotype: Its target is not known.

The sample was also reused in another study, on T cells in Graves' hyperthyroidism and ophthalmopathy. That study adds: The TCR CDR3 first-round RT-PCR relied on the HTBI primer set.

Sequenced here: peripheral blood mononuclear cells (PBMCs), sampled at new diagnosis, from a patient treated with antithyroid drugs. The V gene is TRBV25-1, the J gene TRBJ1-1; D perhaps matches TRBD1 (5 bases). This clonotype was obtained from a woman younger than 45 with Graves disease. The CDR3 DNA reads TGTGCCAGCAGTGAATATTTCGGGGGTGAGGGCACTGAAGCTTTCTTT. It translates to CASSEYFGGEGTEAFF.